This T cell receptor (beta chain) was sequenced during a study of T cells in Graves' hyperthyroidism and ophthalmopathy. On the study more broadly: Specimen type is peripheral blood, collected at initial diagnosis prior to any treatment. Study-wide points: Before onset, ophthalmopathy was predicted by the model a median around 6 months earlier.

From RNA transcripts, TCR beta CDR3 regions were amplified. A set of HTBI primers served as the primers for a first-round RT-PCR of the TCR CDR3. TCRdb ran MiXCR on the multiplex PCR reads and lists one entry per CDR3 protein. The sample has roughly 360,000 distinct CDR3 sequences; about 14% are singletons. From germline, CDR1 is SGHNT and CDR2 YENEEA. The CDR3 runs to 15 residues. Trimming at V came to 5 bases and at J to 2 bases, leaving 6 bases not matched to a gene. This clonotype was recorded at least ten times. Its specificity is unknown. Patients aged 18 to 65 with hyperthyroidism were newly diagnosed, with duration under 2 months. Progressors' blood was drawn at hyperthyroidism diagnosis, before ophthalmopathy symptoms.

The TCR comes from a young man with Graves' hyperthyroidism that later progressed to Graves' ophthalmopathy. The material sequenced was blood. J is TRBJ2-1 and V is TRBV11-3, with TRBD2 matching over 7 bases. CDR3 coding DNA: TGTGCCAGCAGCCTCGCTAGCGGTACCTACAATGAGCAGTTCTTC. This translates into CASSLASGTYNEQFF.